The 10 T cell receptor beta chains presented below share a single source sample, sequenced in a study of blood T cell repertoires in COVID-19. Sequencing used immunoSEQ multiplex PCR; TCRdb keeps in-frame clones, though not all of them. The sample yields about 350,000 clones, about nine tenths seen once. The sequenced sample was peripheral blood. These receptors came from a woman in her 70s with COVID-19, enrolled during active disease.

This chain joins TRBV6-6 and TRBJ2-2; D is unresolved. The germline gives CDR1 MNHNY, CDR2 SVGAGI (reference sequence). V was pared by 0 bases and J by 8 bases, with 13 bases between. The length of the CDR3 is 15 residues. This CDR3 reads CASSYSGISTGELFF. The CDR3 nucleotides are TGTGCCAGCAGTTACTCGGGCATCAGTACTGGGGAGCTGTTTTTT.

In its sample, this clone was seen once. CDR3 in amino acids: CASSPPPYGGNQPQHF. DNA of the CDR3: TGTGCCAGCAGCCCACCACCGTACGGGGGCAATCAGCCCCAGCATTTT. This chain uses TRBV5-6 with TRBJ1-5; D unclear. Germline CDR1 and CDR2: SGHDT and YYEEEE. The CDR3 is made up of 16 amino acids. Trimming cost V 4 bases and J 2 bases, with 16 bases left between them.

The CDR3 nucleotides read TGCGCCAGCAGCCAAGAACTAGGCACTGGGGCCAACGTCCTGACTTTC. It specifies CASSQELGTGANVLTF. The rearrangement joins TRBV4-3 to TRBJ2-6; tentatively, D is TRBD2 (5 bases). Trimming stripped 0 bases from V and 2 bases from J, with 8 bases between. Germline V gene sequence: CDR1 LGHNA, CDR2 YSLEER. CDR3 size: 16 residues.

In its sample, this clone was seen a few times. CDR3 nucleotides: TGTGCCAGCAGCTCCTTGACAGGGAAACTTAACACTGAAGCTTTCTTT. Translated, it gives CASSSLTGKLNTEAFF. V is TRBV7-2 and J is TRBJ1-1; 7 bases agree with TRBD1. V trimming: 4 bases; J trimming: 2 bases; junction bases outside the gene matches: 10. Per germline, CDR1 SGHTA and CDR2 FQGNSA. The CDR3 has 16 residues.

V is TRBV27 and J is TRBJ1-1; 8 nucleotides match TRBD1. Germline V gives CDR1 MNHEY, CDR2 SMNVEV (reference sequence). CDR3 length: 16 amino acids. With 3 bases clipped from V and 0 bases from J, the junction kept 6 bases outside the gene matches. CDR3 nucleotide sequence: TGTGCCAGCAGTTTCCGGGACAGGTATATGAACACTGAAGCTTTCTTT. It is translated as CASSFRDRYMNTEAFF.

V usage is TRBV19 and J usage is TRBJ2-5; no definite D call. CDR1 LNHDA and CDR2 SQIVND come from the germline V gene (reference sequence). CDR3 length: 15 residues. Trimming shortened V by 0 bases and J by 5 bases, and 13 bases separated the two germline ends. The CDR3 nucleotides are TGTGCCAGTAGTATAGATCGAACTGAGAGGGAGACCCAGTACTTC. Translated, it gives CASSIDRTERETQYF.

J is TRBJ2-1 and V is TRBV18; the D gene is possibly TRBD2 (7 bases). CDR1 is KGHSH and CDR2 is LQKENI in the germline V gene. Trimming shortened V by 3 bases and J by 10 bases, and 16 bases separated the two germline ends. This CDR3 has 14 amino acids. The DNA for the CDR3 is TGTGCCAGCTCACCCTGGGGGGGCCGGAACGAGCAGTTCTTC. It is translated as CASSPWGGRNEQFF.

V and J are TRBV18 and TRBJ2-6; maybe TRBD2 (6 bases). Germline V CDR1 and CDR2: KGHSH, LQKENI. Deletions cut 1 base from V and 0 bases from J, with 13 bases between. There are 18 residues in the CDR3. The CDR3 nucleotides read TGTGCCAGCTCACCACTTACTAGCAGGCTCTCTGGGGCCAACGTCCTGACTTTC. This encodes CASSPLTSRLSGANVLTF.

V is TRBV5-4 and J is TRBJ1-2, with D tentatively TRBD1 (6 bases). CDR1 is SGHNT and CDR2 is YYREEE in the germline V gene (reference sequence). The CDR3 length is 14 residues. Trimming removed 4 bases from V and 5 bases from J, with 15 bases in between. DNA for the CDR3: TGTGCCAGCAGCCCCCAGGGGCCAGGGTATGGCTACACCTTC. It translates to CASSPQGPGYGYTF. The variable domain in full, with the rest retrieved from reference TRBV5-4 and TRBJ1-2, is ETGVTQSPTHLIKTRGQQVTLRCSSQSGHNTVSWYQQALGQGPQFIFQYYREEENGRGNFPPRFSGLQFPNYSSELNVNALELDDSALYLCASSPQGPGYGYTFGSGTRLTVV.

This chain links TRBV27 with TRBJ2-7, with TRBD2 as a possible D gene (6 bases). Trimming stripped 5 bases from V and 3 bases from J, with 11 bases between. The germline V gene encodes CDR1 MNHEY and CDR2 SMNVEV (reference sequence). CDR3 size: 13 residues. The CDR3 region has the DNA TGTGCCAGCAGTCTAGGAGGGGTCTACGAGCAGTACTTC. This gives the protein CASSLGGVYEQYF.